Listed below are T cell receptor beta chains from one sample, sequenced in a study of human T cells and chemical hapten exposure. TCRdb reprocessed the RACE reads with MiXCR, giving one entry per CDR3 protein. The data contain fewer than 300,000 distinct CDR3 sequences, approximately 8.6% of them singletons. The source was whole blood, collected in connection with sensitization to the hapten diphenylcyclopropenone (DPC). These receptors came from a middle-aged woman with alopecia areata. Some clones in this sample may be carry-over from other donors' samples. Each CDR3 is given with its conserved first and last residue. The order of the fields is V gene, D gene, J gene, clone size, CDR3 protein, CDR3 DNA. D genes are given only for firm matches. The size field is filled for only some rows; it gives once, few, many or a size class.

V: TRBV5-5; D: TRBD1; J: TRBJ2-7; size: few; CDR3: CASSLEATGTYEQYF; DNA: TGTGCCAGCAGCTTGGAGGCGACAGGGACCTACGAGCAGTACTTC
V: TRBV7-9; D: TRBD2; J: TRBJ2-1; size: many; CDR3: CASSFSGRAEFF; DNA: TGTGCCAGCAGCTTTAGCGGGAGGGCCGAGTTCTTC
V: TRBV7-2; D: TRBD2; J: TRBJ2-3; size: many; CDR3: CASSLRRGSDTQYF; DNA: TGTGCCAGCAGCTTAAGGCGGGGGTCGGATACGCAGTATTTT
V: TRBV14; D: NA; J: TRBJ2-1; size: NA; CDR3: CASSPNFYEQFF; DNA: TGTGCCAGCAGCCCCAACTTTTATGAGCAGTTCTTC
V: TRBV28; D: NA; J: TRBJ1-3; size: NA; CDR3: CASSRHAVTGNTIYF; DNA: TGTGCCAGCAGCCGTCATGCAGTCACGGGAAACACCATATATTTT
V: TRBV2; D: NA; J: TRBJ1-5; size: NA; CDR3: CATCGLGQGNQPQHF; DNA: TGTGCCACCTGCGGATTGGGGCAGGGCAATCAGCCCCAGCATTTT
V: TRBV28; D: NA; J: TRBJ2-7; size: few; CDR3: CASSLSRTDSYEQYF; DNA: TGTGCCAGCAGTTTATCTAGAACTGATTCCTACGAGCAGTACTTC
V: TRBV20-1; D: NA; J: TRBJ1-1; size: NA; CDR3: CSARGQRVGALEAFF; DNA: TGCAGTGCTAGAGGTCAGCGGGTGGGGGCTCTTGAAGCTTTCTTT
V: TRBV20-1; D: TRBD2; J: TRBJ2-3; size: few; CDR3: CSARVWREIADTQYF; DNA: TGCAGTGCTAGAGTGTGGCGGGAGATAGCAGATACGCAGTATTTT
V: TRBV11-1; D: NA; J: TRBJ1-3; size: few; CDR3: CASSLKGRISGNTIYF; DNA: TGTGCCAGCAGCTTGAAGGGGAGGATCTCTGGAAACACCATATATTTT
V: TRBV29-1; D: TRBD2; J: TRBJ2-3; size: NA; CDR3: CSVVVHLLAGVADTQYF; DNA: TGCAGCGTTGTTGTCCACCTACTAGCGGGAGTAGCAGATACGCAGTATTTT
V: TRBV24-1; D: TRBD1; J: TRBJ2-2; size: many; CDR3: CATSDLPGGPDTGELFF; DNA: TGTGCCACCAGTGATTTGCCAGGGGGCCCAGACACCGGGGAGCTGTTTTTT
V: TRBV29-1; D: TRBD2; J: TRBJ2-2; size: many; CDR3: CSVSGSGGELFF; DNA: TGCAGCGTCAGCGGGAGTGGGGGGGAGCTGTTTTTT
V: TRBV4-3; D: TRBD2; J: TRBJ2-5; size: NA; CDR3: CASSQVAGERETQYF; DNA: TGCGCCAGCAGCCAAGTGGCGGGAGAACGAGAGACCCAGTACTTC
V: TRBV7-2; D: TRBD2; J: TRBJ2-7; size: NA; CDR3: CASSPVGGLAGEQYF; DNA: TGTGCCAGCAGCCCAGTGGGGGGACTAGCGGGAGAGCAGTACTTC
V: TRBV2; D: TRBD2; J: TRBJ2-2; size: few; CDR3: CASSGLAVNTGELFF; DNA: TGTGCCAGCAGTGGACTAGCGGTTAACACCGGGGAGCTGTTTTTT
V: TRBV20-1; D: TRBD2; J: TRBJ2-2; size: few; CDR3: CSATTGTSGRAGELFF; DNA: TGCAGTGCAACAACCGGGACTAGCGGGAGGGCCGGGGAGCTGTTTTTT
V: TRBV5-1; D: TRBD1; J: TRBJ2-7; size: few; CDR3: CASSPTGVSYEQYF; DNA: TGCGCCAGCAGCCCGACAGGGGTGTCCTACGAGCAGTACTTC
V: TRBV7-8; D: NA; J: TRBJ2-1; size: many; CDR3: CASSPVLYNEQFF; DNA: TGTGCCAGCAGCCCAGTACTTTACAATGAGCAGTTCTTC
V: TRBV20-1; D: NA; J: TRBJ2-3; size: NA; CDR3: CSASSPLQADTQYF; DNA: TGCAGTGCTAGTTCTCCACTCCAGGCAGATACGCAGTATTTT
V: TRBV7-9; D: TRBD1; J: TRBJ1-1; size: NA; CDR3: CASSRQGVEAFF; DNA: TGTGCCAGCAGTAGACAGGGGGTAGAAGCTTTCTTT
V: TRBV4-1; D: NA; J: TRBJ2-1; size: NA; CDR3: CASSQERGRNYNEQFF; DNA: TGCGCCAGCAGCCAAGAAAGAGGGCGGAACTACAATGAGCAGTTCTTC
V: TRBV5-6; D: TRBD1; J: TRBJ2-1; size: NA; CDR3: CASSRGGQVYNEQFF; DNA: TGTGCCAGCAGCAGGGGCGGACAGGTCTACAATGAGCAGTTCTTC
V: TRBV29-1; D: TRBD1; J: TRBJ2-5; size: many; CDR3: CSVQQGAESQYF; DNA: TGCAGCGTACAACAGGGGGCCGAATCTCAGTACTTC
V: TRBV4-1; D: NA; J: TRBJ2-5; size: few; CDR3: CASSQSGSGETQYF; DNA: TGCGCCAGCAGCCAATCGGGGTCGGGAGAGACCCAGTACTTC
V: TRBV5-1; D: TRBD2; J: TRBJ2-1; size: few; CDR3: CASQRDSTGDEQFF; DNA: TGCGCCAGCCAGCGGGACTCCACGGGGGATGAGCAGTTCTTC
V: TRBV20-1; D: NA; J: TRBJ2-7; size: NA; CDR3: CSASNYEQYF; DNA: TGCAGTGCTAGCAACTACGAGCAGTACTTC
V: TRBV28; D: NA; J: TRBJ1-5; size: few; CDR3: CASSDRTGNQPQHF; DNA: TGTGCCAGCAGTGATCGGACAGGCAATCAGCCCCAGCATTTT
V: TRBV12-3/TRBV12-4; D: NA; J: TRBJ2-1; size: many; CDR3: CASSTGLGTNEQFF; DNA: TGTGCCAGCAGCACCGGCCTGGGGACCAATGAGCAGTTCTTC
V: TRBV15; D: TRBD2; J: TRBJ2-7; size: NA; CDR3: CATSRDLAGATGGSHEQYF; DNA: TGTGCCACCAGCAGAGATCTGGCGGGAGCCACAGGAGGGTCCCACGAGCAGTACTTC
V: TRBV18; D: TRBD2; J: TRBJ2-7; size: few; CDR3: CASSSSGTSVRYEQYF; DNA: TGTGCCAGCTCATCCTCCGGGACTAGTGTTCGCTACGAGCAGTACTTC
V: TRBV28; D: NA; J: TRBJ1-2; size: few; CDR3: CASSLPGHGYTF; DNA: TGTGCCAGCAGTTTACCGGGGCATGGCTACACCTTC
V: TRBV7-3; D: NA; J: TRBJ2-1; size: many; CDR3: CASSLDYRYNEQFF; DNA: TGTGCCAGCAGCTTAGACTACCGATACAATGAGCAGTTCTTC
V: TRBV29-1; D: NA; J: TRBJ1-4; size: NA; CDR3: CSVEEGEKLFF; DNA: TGCAGCGTTGAAGAGGGTGAAAAACTGTTTTTT
V: TRBV9; D: NA; J: TRBJ2-3; size: few; CDR3: CASRASLAEDTQYF; DNA: TGTGCCAGCAGGGCTAGTCTAGCCGAAGATACGCAGTATTTT
V: TRBV7-9; D: TRBD1; J: TRBJ1-1; size: NA; CDR3: CASSLRGGSNTEAFF; DNA: TGTGCCAGCAGCTTAAGAGGGGGCTCGAACACTGAAGCTTTCTTT
V: TRBV28; D: NA; J: TRBJ2-5; size: few; CDR3: CASTLSGETQYF; DNA: TGTGCCAGCACCCTGTCCGGGGAGACCCAGTACTTC
V: TRBV20-1; D: NA; J: TRBJ2-7; size: few; CDR3: CSASRAAVYEQYF; DNA: TGCAGTGCTAGTCGGGCGGCGGTCTACGAGCAGTACTTC
V: TRBV7-2; D: TRBD1; J: TRBJ1-4; size: few; CDR3: CASRDRVNEKLFF; DNA: TGTGCCAGCAGGGACAGGGTCAATGAAAAACTGTTTTTT
V: TRBV6-2/TRBV6-3; D: NA; J: TRBJ2-3; size: NA; CDR3: CASSHSSFTDTQYF; DNA: TGTGCCAGCAGTCATTCAAGCTTCACAGATACGCAGTATTTT
V: TRBV7-8; D: TRBD2; J: TRBJ2-3; size: many; CDR3: CASSLPGGSTDTQYF; DNA: TGTGCCAGCAGCTTACCGGGAGGGAGCACAGATACGCAGTATTTT
V: TRBV3-1; D: NA; J: TRBJ2-7; size: NA; CDR3: CASSRAPRSRVPYEQYF; DNA: TGTGCCAGCAGCCGAGCCCCACGAAGCAGGGTCCCCTACGAGCAGTACTTC
V: TRBV7-8; D: NA; J: TRBJ2-2; size: few; CDR3: CASSSHGRTGELFF; DNA: TGTGCCAGCAGCTCCCACGGCCGGACCGGGGAGCTGTTTTTT
V: TRBV20-1; D: TRBD1; J: TRBJ1-3; size: many; CDR3: CSARPRRGTGNTIYF; DNA: TGCAGTGCTAGACCACGCAGGGGGACTGGAAACACCATATATTTT
V: TRBV12-3/TRBV12-4; D: NA; J: TRBJ2-1; size: NA; CDR3: CASNGDSRPNEQFF; DNA: TGTGCCAGCAACGGGGACTCCCGGCCGAATGAGCAGTTCTTC
V: TRBV20-1; D: TRBD1; J: TRBJ2-6; size: few; CDR3: CSAPGQGMAGANVLTF; DNA: TGCAGTGCTCCGGGACAGGGGATGGCTGGGGCCAACGTCCTGACTTTC
V: TRBV5-6; D: TRBD1; J: TRBJ2-7; size: NA; CDR3: CASSYSQGIYYEQYF; DNA: TGTGCCAGCAGCTATTCACAGGGGATATACTACGAGCAGTACTTC
V: TRBV20-1; D: TRBD2; J: TRBJ2-7; size: few; CDR3: CSARLPGLAVLASYEQYF; DNA: TGCAGTGCTAGATTACCGGGACTAGCGGTTCTGGCCTCCTACGAGCAGTACTTC
V: TRBV28; D: TRBD2; J: TRBJ2-3; size: few; CDR3: CASTTWAGDGTDTQYF; DNA: TGTGCCAGCACCACCTGGGCGGGAGACGGCACAGATACGCAGTATTTT
V: TRBV3-1; D: TRBD2; J: TRBJ2-3; size: NA; CDR3: CASSQELAGYTDTQYF; DNA: TGTGCCAGCAGCCAAGAACTAGCGGGATACACAGATACGCAGTATTTT
V: TRBV12-3/TRBV12-4; D: NA; J: TRBJ1-3; size: NA; CDR3: CASSGPESSGNTIYF; DNA: TGTGCCAGCAGCGGACCGGAGAGCTCTGGAAACACCATATATTTT
V: TRBV7-9; D: NA; J: TRBJ1-5; size: NA; CDR3: CASSLVSQPQHF; DNA: TGTGCCAGCAGCTTAGTGTCGCAGCCCCAGCATTTT
V: TRBV6-5; D: NA; J: TRBJ1-1; size: few; CDR3: CASSYMIPGNTEAFF; DNA: TGTGCCAGCAGTTACATGATTCCCGGGAACACTGAAGCTTTCTTT